These T cell receptor beta chains were read from a single sample in a study of beta chain features in type 1 diabetes. Produced via immunoSEQ multiplex PCR; TCRdb's table is partial and in-frame only. The top ten hold 0.015% to 0.017% of the sample, which has around 280,000 clones, over 14% seen once. Input material: naive CD4+ T cells from blood. The receptor source for this set is a man younger than 35 with type 1 diabetes. Each CDR3 is given with its conserved first and last residue. The order of the fields is D gene, J gene, V gene, CDR3 protein. D genes are given only for firm matches.

>.|TRBJ1-5|TRBV30
CAWSQGNQPQHF
>TRBD2|TRBJ2-7|TRBV7-2
CASSSLPRGSSYEQYF
>.|TRBJ2-1|TRBV28
CASSFSVIGEQFF
>.|TRBJ2-7|TRBV10-3
CASGNFFEQYF
>TRBD1|TRBJ1-5|TRBV9
CASSGQGGNQPQHF
>TRBD1|TRBJ1-2|TRBV30
CAWKRQGAFNGYTF
>.|TRBJ2-1|TRBV27
CASSLDLGTRSSYNEQFF
>.|TRBJ2-1|TRBV29-1
CSVEWESAYNEQFF
>.|TRBJ2-5|TRBV5-6
CASSLPGQETQYF
>.|TRBJ2-3|TRBV5-4
CASSSGGGTDTQYF
>TRBD2|TRBJ2-1|TRBV5-4
CASSLVAGGGSNEQFF
>.|TRBJ1-5|TRBV5-6
CASSSGRLNQPQHF
>TRBD1|TRBJ1-4|TRBV30
CAWSVLRGRTGEKLFF
>TRBD2|TRBJ2-2|TRBV5-1
CASSLTGTSGRTGELFF
>TRBD1|TRBJ1-6|TRBV5-1
CASSVGTGAPTGSPLHF
>TRBD1|TRBJ2-1|TRBV27
CASRPGQGEDEQFF
>TRBD2|TRBJ2-1|TRBV9
CASSFPGGIGCSSFF
>.|TRBJ2-5|TRBV6-4
CASSPNEGWQTQYF
>.|TRBJ2-1|TRBV4-3
CASSQTDRSYNEQFF
>.|TRBJ1-1|TRBV27
CASSLSVNTEAFF
>TRBD2|TRBJ2-7|TRBV29-1
CSVVGRVTYEQYF
>.|TRBJ2-7|TRBV11-2
CASSPSYEQYF
>TRBD1|TRBJ2-5|TRBV28
CASSQGQGAWETQYF
>.|TRBJ2-5|TRBV11-3
CASSPSGLVETQYF
>.|TRBJ2-7|TRBV7-9
CASSFRAGVAPLIPYEQYF
>TRBD1|TRBJ2-7|TRBV18
CASSPDRGSYEQYF
>.|TRBJ2-1|TRBV6-6
CASSYSRLQVNEQFF
>.|TRBJ1-1|TRBV19
CASSTRVGDTAFF
>.|TRBJ2-7|TRBV4-1
CASSQDTASSSYEQYF
>.|TRBJ2-7|TRBV30
CAWSVAGHVQYF
>TRBD2|TRBJ2-5|TRBV19
CASSPGLAVETQYF
>.|TRBJ1-1|TRBV28
CASSPHTGGAAAEAFF
>TRBD2|TRBJ2-2|TRBV11-2
CASSREDTNTGELFF
>.|TRBJ2-3|TRBV30
CAWSGTGSTDTQYF
>.|TRBJ2-7|TRBV6-1
CASSVQGYEQYF
>.|TRBJ1-4|TRBV28
CASILRASGKLFF
>.|TRBJ2-7|TRBV30
CAWSVGGVFAEQYF
>TRBD2|TRBJ2-3|TRBV18
CASSPLAGVTDTQYF
>.|TRBJ1-1|TRBV6-1
CASSDRVNTEAFF
>TRBD2|TRBJ2-1|TRBV18
CASSPTTSGYSYNEQFF
>.|TRBJ2-1|TRBV2
CASTMDLYNEQFF
>TRBD2|TRBJ2-7|TRBV6-1
CASSRGAGGSYEQYF
>TRBD2|TRBJ2-3|TRBV9
CASSVTLLAGGPDTQYF
>.|TRBJ1-2|TRBV29-1
CSVYATGTTTNYGYTF
>TRBD2|TRBJ2-1|TRBV5-4
CASSRVLAGDYNEQFF
>TRBD1|TRBJ2-5|TRBV28
CASSSGQGHSETQYF
>TRBD2|TRBJ2-5|TRBV11-2
CASSSTNGLAGGQTQYF
>TRBD1|TRBJ1-6|TRBV7-2
CASSQPGGHSPLHF
>.|TRBJ1-1|TRBV30
CAWSVRMGAGTEAFF
>TRBD2|TRBJ2-7|TRBV10-3
CAISDFGTSGGYEQYF
>.|TRBJ2-1|TRBV18
CASSPASRSGEQFF
>.|TRBJ1-2|TRBV28
CASSLSGFGYTF
>TRBD1|TRBJ2-1|TRBV18
CASSGQGSGNEQFF
>TRBD2|TRBJ2-1|TRBV11-2
CASSLVSGSGGLSYNEQFF
>.|TRBJ2-2|TRBV18
CASSAWRPNTGELFF
>TRBD2|TRBJ2-1|TRBV19
CASSTGTSGGMEFF
>TRBD1|TRBJ1-2|TRBV28
CASSPRTGGLHGYTF
>.|TRBJ1-1|TRBV7-9
CASSLVQWNTEAFF